The clone carrying this T cell receptor (beta chain) was detected only a few times. Its antigen is still unknown. The data belong to a study of CD8 T cells in ankylosing spondylitis. General observations from the study: From matched ankylosing spondylitis synovial fluid, disease-linked clones were reportedly recovered at significantly enriched levels. Some motif variants were previously reported in reactive arthritis synovial fluid and blood. Blood of patients with ankylosing spondylitis appeared to be characterized by a TCR beta motif of about 8 highly homologous variants.

This CDR3 has 14 amino acids. V was trimmed by 2 bases and J by 2 bases, leaving 9 bases between them. In germline, CDR1 is SGHDN, CDR2 FVKESK. By quantitative 5'-RACE with molecular barcodes, the TCR beta libraries were made. Each CDR3 protein gets one entry after TCRdb re-called the 5' RACE reads with MiXCR. Of roughly 180,000 distinct CDR3 sequences listed, around 8.9% are singletons. The rearrangement links TRBV14 to TRBJ2-5, with a tentative D call TRBD1 (6 bases). Sequencing was carried out using blood, either unsorted or a sorted T cell fraction (not recorded which). This clonotype was sampled from a female donor with ankylosing spondylitis or in good health (not recorded which). The CDR3 spells CASSQLGQQETQYF. The CDR3 DNA is TGTGCCAGCAGCCAATTAGGACAGCAAGAGACCCAGTACTTC.